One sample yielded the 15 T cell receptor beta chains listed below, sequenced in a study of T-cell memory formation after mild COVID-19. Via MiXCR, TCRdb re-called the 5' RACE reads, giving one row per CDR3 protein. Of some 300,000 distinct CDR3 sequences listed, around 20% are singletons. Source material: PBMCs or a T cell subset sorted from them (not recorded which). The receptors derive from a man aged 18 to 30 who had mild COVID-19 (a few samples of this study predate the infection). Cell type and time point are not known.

CDR3 in DNA: TGCGCCAGCAGCTATACAGGGGGCAGTGAGCAGTTCTTC. This encodes CASSYTGGSEQFF. This chain uses TRBV5-1 with TRBJ2-1; 9 nucleotides align to TRBD1. The CDR3 has 13 amino acids. V lost 3 bases to trimming and J lost 9 bases; unmatched junction nucleotides: 4. CDR1 and CDR2 from the germline V gene are SGHRS and YFSETQ. Filled out from reference TRBV5-1 and TRBJ2-1, the complete variable domain reads KAGVTQTPRYLIKTRGQQVTLSCSPISGHRSVSWYQQTPGQGLQFLFEYFSETQRNKGNFPGRFSGRQFSNSRSEMNVSTLELGDSALYLCASSYTGGSEQFFGPGTRLTVL.

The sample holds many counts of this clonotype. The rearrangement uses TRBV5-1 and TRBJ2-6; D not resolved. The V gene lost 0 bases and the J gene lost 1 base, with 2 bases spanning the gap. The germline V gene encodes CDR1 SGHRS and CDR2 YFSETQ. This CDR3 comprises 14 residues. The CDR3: CASSLGSGANVLTF. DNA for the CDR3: TGCGCCAGCAGCTTGGGTTCTGGGGCCAACGTCCTGACTTTC.

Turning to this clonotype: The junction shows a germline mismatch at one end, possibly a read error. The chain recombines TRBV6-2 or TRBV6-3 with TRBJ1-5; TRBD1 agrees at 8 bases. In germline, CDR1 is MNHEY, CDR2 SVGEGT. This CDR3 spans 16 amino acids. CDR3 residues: CASSYAGGSSNQPHHF. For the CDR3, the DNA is TGTGCCAGCAGTTACGCAGGGGGCTCGAGCAATCAGCCCCATCATTTT.

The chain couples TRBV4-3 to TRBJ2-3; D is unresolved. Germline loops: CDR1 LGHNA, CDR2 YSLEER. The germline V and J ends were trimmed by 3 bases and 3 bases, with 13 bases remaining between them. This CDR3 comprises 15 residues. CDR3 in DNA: TGCGCCAGCAGCCAGGACCCCCCTGCGACAGATACGCAGTATTTT. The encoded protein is CASSQDPPATDTQYF.

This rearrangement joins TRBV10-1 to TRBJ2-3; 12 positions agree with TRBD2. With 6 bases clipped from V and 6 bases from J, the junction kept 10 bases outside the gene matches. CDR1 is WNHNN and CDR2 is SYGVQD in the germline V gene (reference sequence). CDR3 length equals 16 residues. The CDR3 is CASSGLAGRFLDTQYF. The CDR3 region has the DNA TGCGCCAGCAGCGGACTAGCGGGGAGATTCCTGGATACGCAGTATTTT.

The CDR3, as DNA: TGTGCCAGCAGCCCGTGGACAGGGTCAGGGGAAAAACTGTTTTTT. It is translated as CASSPWTGSGEKLFF. The chain joins TRBV7-6 to TRBJ1-4; 8 bases are a match to TRBD1. With V trimmed by 5 bases and J by 8 bases, 10 bases remained unmatched. The CDR3 sequence is 15 residues long. Germline-derived CDR1 and CDR2 are SGHVS and FNYEAQ.

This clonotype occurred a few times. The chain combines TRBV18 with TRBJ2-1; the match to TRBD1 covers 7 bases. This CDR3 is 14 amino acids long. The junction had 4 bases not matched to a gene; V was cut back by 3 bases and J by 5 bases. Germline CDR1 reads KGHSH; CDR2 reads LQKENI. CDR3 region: CASSPQTGNNEQFF. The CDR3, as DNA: TGTGCCAGCTCACCGCAGACAGGGAACAATGAGCAGTTCTTC.

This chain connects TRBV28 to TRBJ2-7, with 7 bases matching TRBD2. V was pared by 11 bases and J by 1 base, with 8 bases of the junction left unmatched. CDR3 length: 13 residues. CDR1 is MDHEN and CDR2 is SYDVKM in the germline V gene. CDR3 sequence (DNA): TGTGCCGGGGGGGGTCCCCCTTCCTACGAGCAGTACTTC. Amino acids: CAGGGPPSYEQYF.

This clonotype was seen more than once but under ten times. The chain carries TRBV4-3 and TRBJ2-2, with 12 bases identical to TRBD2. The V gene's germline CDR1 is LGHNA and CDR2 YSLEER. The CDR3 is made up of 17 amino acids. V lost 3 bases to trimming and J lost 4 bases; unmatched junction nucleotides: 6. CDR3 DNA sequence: TGCGCCAGCAGCCAGCCGACTAGCGGGGGCCTCACCGGGGAGCTGTTTTTT. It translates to CASSQPTSGGLTGELFF.

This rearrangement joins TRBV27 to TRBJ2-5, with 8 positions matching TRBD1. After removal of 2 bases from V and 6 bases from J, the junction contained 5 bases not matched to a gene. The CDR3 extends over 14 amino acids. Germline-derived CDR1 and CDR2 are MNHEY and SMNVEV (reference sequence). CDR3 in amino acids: CASSLTWTGQTQYF. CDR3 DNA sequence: TGTGCCAGCAGTTTAACCTGGACAGGGCAGACCCAGTACTTC.

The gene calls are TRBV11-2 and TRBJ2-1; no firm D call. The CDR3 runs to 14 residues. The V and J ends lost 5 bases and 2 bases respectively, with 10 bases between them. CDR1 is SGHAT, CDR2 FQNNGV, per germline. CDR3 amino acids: CASSHTLTYNEQFF. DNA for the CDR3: TGTGCCAGCAGCCATACCCTAACCTACAATGAGCAGTTCTTC.

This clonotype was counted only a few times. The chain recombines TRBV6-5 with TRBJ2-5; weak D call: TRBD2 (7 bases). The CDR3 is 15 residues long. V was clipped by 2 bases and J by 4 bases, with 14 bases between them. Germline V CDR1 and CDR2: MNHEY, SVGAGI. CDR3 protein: CASSYGGAPGETQYF. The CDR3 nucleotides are TGTGCCAGCAGTTACGGGGGGGCCCCCGGAGAGACCCAGTACTTC.

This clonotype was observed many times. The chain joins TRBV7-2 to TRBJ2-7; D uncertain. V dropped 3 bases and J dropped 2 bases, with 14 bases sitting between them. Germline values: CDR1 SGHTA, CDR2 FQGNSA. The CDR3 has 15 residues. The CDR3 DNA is TGTGCCAGCAGCTTGCAAGCTGGGCCTACCTACGAGCAGTACGTC. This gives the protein CASSLQAGPTYEQYV.

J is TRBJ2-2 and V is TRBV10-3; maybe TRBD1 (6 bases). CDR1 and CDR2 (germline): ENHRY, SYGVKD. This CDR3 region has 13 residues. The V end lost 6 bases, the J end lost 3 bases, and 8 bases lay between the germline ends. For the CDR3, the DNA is TGTGCCATCAGCTCAGGGGACACCGGGGAGCTGTTTTTT. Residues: CAISSGDTGELFF.

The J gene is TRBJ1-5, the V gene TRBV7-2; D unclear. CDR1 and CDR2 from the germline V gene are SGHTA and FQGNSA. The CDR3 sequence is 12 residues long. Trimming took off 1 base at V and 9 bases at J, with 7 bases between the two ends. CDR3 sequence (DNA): TGTGCCAGCAGCTTAGTTGGGCTGCCCCAGCATTTT. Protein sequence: CASSLVGLPQHF.